This is a list of T cell receptor beta chains from one sample in a study of early T cells in non-severe SARS-CoV-2 infection. From the 5' RACE reads, TCRdb called clonotypes with MiXCR, one entry per CDR3 protein. The data hold about 33,000 distinct CDR3 sequences, with around 4.6% observed a single time. The specimen was whole blood. The receptors stem from an adult who was a healthcare worker with PCR-confirmed SARS-CoV-2 infection or an uninfected control (not recorded which). The CDR3 runs from the conserved cysteine through the conserved F or W. The D gene is left open where the match is weak. Size tells how often a clone was seen (once, few, many) or the class of an expanded clone, and some rows leave it out.

d_gene: TRBD1; j_gene: TRBJ2-7; v_gene: TRBV7-3; abundance: few; CDR3aa: CASSPGTGDPGQYF; CDR3nt: TGTGCCAGCAGCCCCGGGACAGGGGATCCAGGGCAGTACTTC
d_gene: TRBD1; j_gene: TRBJ2-1; v_gene: TRBV6-1; abundance: few; CDR3aa: CASHTPGQDNEQFF; CDR3nt: TGTGCCAGTCATACCCCGGGACAGGACAATGAGCAGTTCTTC
d_gene: TRBD1; j_gene: TRBJ2-7; v_gene: TRBV2; abundance: -; CDR3aa: CASSADRDSYEQYF; CDR3nt: TGTGCCAGCAGTGCCGACAGGGACTCCTACGAGCAGTACTTC
d_gene: -; j_gene: TRBJ1-1; v_gene: TRBV5-6; abundance: -; CDR3aa: CASSFTANTEAFF; CDR3nt: TGTGCCAGCAGCTTTACAGCGAACACTGAAGCTTTCTTT
d_gene: -; j_gene: TRBJ2-5; v_gene: TRBV7-2; abundance: -; CDR3aa: CASSLDPGVETQYF; CDR3nt: TGTGCCAGCAGCTTAGACCCAGGAGTTGAGACCCAGTACTTC
d_gene: TRBD1; j_gene: TRBJ1-2; v_gene: TRBV27; abundance: -; CDR3aa: CASSWGTGSNYGYTF; CDR3nt: TGTGCCAGCAGTTGGGGGACAGGATCTAACTATGGCTACACCTTC
d_gene: -; j_gene: TRBJ1-1; v_gene: TRBV9; abundance: many; CDR3aa: CASSSLGLNTEAFF; CDR3nt: TGTGCCAGCAGCTCCTTGGGCCTTAACACTGAAGCTTTCTTT
d_gene: TRBD1; j_gene: TRBJ2-1; v_gene: TRBV4-3; abundance: many; CDR3aa: CASSQGSTGLPYNEQFF; CDR3nt: TGCGCCAGCAGCCAGGGTTCGACAGGGCTCCCCTACAATGAGCAGTTCTTC
d_gene: -; j_gene: TRBJ2-6; v_gene: TRBV7-9; abundance: many; CDR3aa: CASSLAAGPGANVLTF; CDR3nt: TGTGCCAGCAGCTTAGCGGCCGGTCCTGGGGCCAACGTCCTGACTTTC
d_gene: -; j_gene: TRBJ1-1; v_gene: TRBV7-8; abundance: many; CDR3aa: CASSNRTKNTEAFF; CDR3nt: TGTGCCAGCAGCAATCGGACCAAGAACACTGAAGCTTTCTTT
d_gene: -; j_gene: TRBJ2-3; v_gene: TRBV29-1; abundance: few; CDR3aa: CSGKYTDTQYF; CDR3nt: TGTTCCGGCAAATACACAGATACGCAGTATTTT
d_gene: -; j_gene: TRBJ1-6; v_gene: TRBV18; abundance: many; CDR3aa: CASSPRGTANSPLHF; CDR3nt: TGTGCCAGCTCACCCCGAGGAACGGCTAATTCACCCCTCCACTTT
d_gene: -; j_gene: TRBJ2-5; v_gene: TRBV7-3; abundance: many; CDR3aa: CASSLGGSETQYF; CDR3nt: TGTGCCAGCAGCTTAGGGGGGTCTGAGACCCAGTACTTC
d_gene: -; j_gene: TRBJ1-3; v_gene: TRBV6-5; abundance: many; CDR3aa: CASRTPGNTIYF; CDR3nt: TGTGCCAGCAGGACACCTGGAAACACCATATATTTT
d_gene: -; j_gene: TRBJ2-3; v_gene: TRBV7-8; abundance: many; CDR3aa: CASSPELDTQYF; CDR3nt: TGTGCCAGCAGCCCCGAATTGGATACGCAGTATTTT
d_gene: -; j_gene: TRBJ1-5; v_gene: TRBV20-1; abundance: few; CDR3aa: CSAREGVQPQHF; CDR3nt: TGCAGTGCTAGAGAAGGGGTTCAGCCCCAGCATTTT
d_gene: -; j_gene: TRBJ1-1; v_gene: TRBV18; abundance: -; CDR3aa: CASSHNPTGSLTEAFF; CDR3nt: TGTGCCAGCTCACACAATCCTACAGGATCTCTCACTGAAGCTTTCTTT
d_gene: -; j_gene: TRBJ1-4; v_gene: TRBV11-2; abundance: few; CDR3aa: CASSLDEKLFF; CDR3nt: TGTGCCAGCAGCTTAGACGAAAAACTGTTTTTT
d_gene: -; j_gene: TRBJ1-6; v_gene: TRBV7-8; abundance: many; CDR3aa: CASSVWTDDNSPLHF; CDR3nt: TGTGCCAGCAGCGTATGGACGGACGATAATTCACCCCTCCACTTT
d_gene: -; j_gene: TRBJ2-7; v_gene: TRBV3-1; abundance: -; CDR3aa: CASSQDMAPSYEQYF; CDR3nt: TGTGCCAGCAGCCAAGATATGGCGCCCTCCTACGAGCAGTACTTC
d_gene: TRBD1; j_gene: TRBJ1-3; v_gene: TRBV27; abundance: many; CDR3aa: CASSAQGGSGNTIYF; CDR3nt: TGTGCCAGCAGTGCCCAGGGGGGCTCTGGAAACACCATATATTTT
d_gene: TRBD2; j_gene: TRBJ2-3; v_gene: TRBV6-6; abundance: many; CDR3aa: CASRNSGGAGTDTQYF; CDR3nt: TGTGCCAGCAGAAATAGCGGGGGGGCCGGCACAGATACGCAGTATTTT
d_gene: -; j_gene: TRBJ2-2; v_gene: TRBV27; abundance: many; CDR3aa: CASSVQINTGELFF; CDR3nt: TGTGCCAGCAGTGTACAGATTAACACCGGGGAGCTGTTTTTT
d_gene: -; j_gene: TRBJ2-7; v_gene: TRBV10-3; abundance: many; CDR3aa: CAISHTGSSYEQYF; CDR3nt: TGTGCCATCAGTCACACAGGGAGCTCCTACGAGCAGTACTTC
d_gene: -; j_gene: TRBJ2-1; v_gene: TRBV6-5; abundance: many; CDR3aa: CASSYGTPSYNEQFF; CDR3nt: TGTGCCAGCAGTTACGGGACTCCCTCCTACAATGAGCAGTTCTTC
d_gene: TRBD2; j_gene: TRBJ2-3; v_gene: TRBV6-1; abundance: few; CDR3aa: CASSERAGGPDTQYF; CDR3nt: TGTGCCAGCAGTGAACGGGCGGGGGGGCCAGATACGCAGTATTTT
d_gene: TRBD2; j_gene: TRBJ2-1; v_gene: TRBV3-1; abundance: many; CDR3aa: CASSRRTSGNYNEQFF; CDR3nt: TGTGCCAGCAGCCGAAGGACTAGCGGCAACTACAATGAGCAGTTCTTC
d_gene: TRBD2; j_gene: TRBJ2-2; v_gene: TRBV4-2; abundance: many; CDR3aa: CASSQDRLATGELFF; CDR3nt: TGTGCCAGCAGCCAAGACAGACTAGCCACCGGGGAGCTGTTTTTT
d_gene: TRBD1; j_gene: TRBJ2-3; v_gene: TRBV7-2; abundance: few; CDR3aa: CASSFRTGADTQYF; CDR3nt: TGTGCCAGCAGCTTCAGGACAGGGGCAGATACGCAGTATTTT
d_gene: TRBD1; j_gene: TRBJ1-1; v_gene: TRBV6-6; abundance: few; CDR3aa: CASSSPGTGMNTEAFF; CDR3nt: TGTGCCAGCAGTTCACCCGGGACAGGGATGAACACTGAAGCTTTCTTT
d_gene: TRBD2; j_gene: TRBJ2-7; v_gene: TRBV9; abundance: many; CDR3aa: CASSVRGLATSYEQYF; CDR3nt: TGTGCCAGCAGCGTACGGGGACTAGCAACCTCCTACGAGCAGTACTTC
d_gene: -; j_gene: TRBJ1-2; v_gene: TRBV10-3; abundance: many; CDR3aa: CAISAPLGELGYGYTF; CDR3nt: TGTGCCATCAGTGCCCCACTTGGGGAACTTGGCTATGGCTACACCTTC
d_gene: -; j_gene: TRBJ2-7; v_gene: TRBV20-1; abundance: many; CDR3aa: CSARDLASYEQYF; CDR3nt: TGCAGTGCTAGAGATCTAGCTTCTTACGAGCAGTACTTC
d_gene: -; j_gene: TRBJ2-3; v_gene: TRBV18; abundance: few; CDR3aa: CASSPSVTDTQYF; CDR3nt: TGTGCCAGCTCACCCTCGGTCACAGATACGCAGTATTTT
d_gene: -; j_gene: TRBJ2-2; v_gene: TRBV14; abundance: many; CDR3aa: CASSQARWATGELFF; CDR3nt: TGTGCCAGCAGCCAAGCCCGTTGGGCCACCGGGGAGCTGTTTTTT
d_gene: -; j_gene: TRBJ1-6; v_gene: TRBV18; abundance: many; CDR3aa: CASSPGTPYNSPLHF; CDR3nt: TGTGCCAGCTCACCTGGGACACCGTATAATTCACCCCTCCACTTT
d_gene: -; j_gene: TRBJ1-1; v_gene: TRBV7-3; abundance: -; CDR3aa: CASSLTLNTEAFF; CDR3nt: TGTGCCAGCAGCTTAACCCTGAACACTGAAGCTTTCTTT
d_gene: TRBD2; j_gene: TRBJ2-7; v_gene: TRBV6-6; abundance: few; CDR3aa: CASSYQERGGHEQYF; CDR3nt: TGTGCCAGCAGTTACCAGGAGCGGGGGGGCCACGAGCAGTACTTC
d_gene: TRBD1; j_gene: TRBJ1-1; v_gene: TRBV20-1; abundance: many; CDR3aa: CSADRGNTEAFF; CDR3nt: TGCAGTGCGGACAGGGGTAACACTGAAGCTTTCTTT
d_gene: -; j_gene: TRBJ1-5; v_gene: TRBV10-3; abundance: many; CDR3aa: CAGGSGTNQPQHF; CDR3nt: TGTGCCGGGGGGAGCGGGACCAATCAGCCCCAGCATTTT
d_gene: TRBD1; j_gene: TRBJ2-3; v_gene: TRBV28; abundance: -; CDR3aa: CAGSQPGGGTDTQYF; CDR3nt: TGTGCCGGCAGTCAACCAGGGGGTGGCACAGATACGCAGTATTTT
d_gene: -; j_gene: TRBJ1-2; v_gene: TRBV6-2/TRBV6-3; abundance: many; CDR3aa: CASSPRRTYGYTF; CDR3nt: TGTGCCAGCAGCCCCCGCAGGACTTATGGCTACACCTTC
d_gene: TRBD2; j_gene: TRBJ2-1; v_gene: TRBV2; abundance: few; CDR3aa: CASRVPAGVRQSEQFF; CDR3nt: TGTGCCAGCAGGGTCCCAGCGGGGGTTAGACAATCTGAGCAGTTCTTC
d_gene: -; j_gene: TRBJ2-2; v_gene: TRBV7-3; abundance: many; CDR3aa: CASSLGSAGELFF; CDR3nt: TGTGCCAGCAGCTTAGGGTCAGCCGGGGAGCTGTTTTTT
d_gene: TRBD1; j_gene: TRBJ1-1; v_gene: TRBV12-3/TRBV12-4; abundance: many; CDR3aa: CASSLELGTGSDTEAFF; CDR3nt: TGTGCCAGCAGTTTAGAGTTGGGGACAGGGTCAGACACTGAAGCTTTCTTT
d_gene: -; j_gene: TRBJ1-3; v_gene: TRBV11-2; abundance: -; CDR3aa: CASSKELGNTIYF; CDR3nt: TGTGCCAGCAGCAAGGAACTTGGAAACACCATATATTTT
d_gene: -; j_gene: TRBJ1-5; v_gene: TRBV9; abundance: few; CDR3aa: CASTLLLVNSNQPQHF; CDR3nt: TGTGCCAGCACCTTGTTGCTCGTTAATAGCAATCAGCCCCAGCATTTT
d_gene: -; j_gene: TRBJ2-7; v_gene: TRBV5-1; abundance: many; CDR3aa: CASSLVKGVTYEQYF; CDR3nt: TGCGCCAGCAGCTTGGTTAAGGGGGTAACCTACGAGCAGTACTTC
d_gene: -; j_gene: TRBJ2-2; v_gene: TRBV7-9; abundance: few; CDR3aa: CASSLSDGTGELFF; CDR3nt: TGTGCCAGCAGCTTATCGGACGGCACCGGGGAGCTGTTTTTT
d_gene: -; j_gene: TRBJ1-2; v_gene: TRBV10-2; abundance: many; CDR3aa: CASSESGNMYGYTF; CDR3nt: TGCGCCAGCAGTGAGTCAGGGAATATGTATGGCTACACCTTC
d_gene: -; j_gene: TRBJ1-2; v_gene: TRBV2; abundance: many; CDR3aa: CASRPVSYGYTF; CDR3nt: TGTGCCAGCAGGCCGGTTAGCTATGGCTACACCTTC
d_gene: TRBD2; j_gene: TRBJ2-2; v_gene: TRBV30; abundance: -; CDR3aa: CAYGGSNTGELFF; CDR3nt: TGTGCCTACGGGGGGTCGAACACCGGGGAGCTGTTTTTT
d_gene: -; j_gene: TRBJ2-1; v_gene: TRBV3-1; abundance: many; CDR3aa: CASSRYVGGYNEQFF; CDR3nt: TGTGCCAGCAGCCGGTATGTGGGCGGCTACAATGAGCAGTTCTTC
d_gene: -; j_gene: TRBJ2-5; v_gene: TRBV29-1; abundance: many; CDR3aa: CSVEPSVTQETQYF; CDR3nt: TGCAGCGTTGAGCCTAGCGTTACGCAAGAGACCCAGTACTTC
d_gene: -; j_gene: TRBJ1-1; v_gene: TRBV7-3; abundance: many; CDR3aa: CASSLNRENTEAFF; CDR3nt: TGTGCCAGCAGCTTAAACAGGGAAAACACTGAAGCTTTCTTT
d_gene: -; j_gene: TRBJ2-5; v_gene: TRBV20-1; abundance: many; CDR3aa: CSASLSQGKGEETQYF; CDR3nt: TGCAGTGCTAGTTTATCACAGGGTAAGGGAGAAGAGACCCAGTACTTC
d_gene: TRBD2; j_gene: TRBJ2-1; v_gene: TRBV19; abundance: many; CDR3aa: CASSIDKSGGYNEQFF; CDR3nt: TGTGCCAGTAGTATAGATAAAAGCGGGGGCTACAATGAGCAGTTCTTC
d_gene: -; j_gene: TRBJ2-7; v_gene: TRBV6-2/TRBV6-3; abundance: many; CDR3aa: CASSEYYEQYF; CDR3nt: TGTGCCAGCAGTGAATACTACGAGCAGTACTTC
d_gene: TRBD1; j_gene: TRBJ2-7; v_gene: TRBV10-3; abundance: few; CDR3aa: CAMGQGSYEQYF; CDR3nt: TGTGCCATGGGACAGGGGTCCTACGAGCAGTACTTC
d_gene: -; j_gene: TRBJ2-2; v_gene: TRBV6-5; abundance: many; CDR3aa: CASSYRLDAGELFF; CDR3nt: TGTGCCAGCAGTTACAGGTTGGATGCCGGGGAGCTGTTTTTT